Following are 20 T cell receptor beta chains from one sample sequenced in a study of T and B cells in COVID-19 patients. TRB rearrangements were amplified by multiplex PCR with BIOMED2 TRB-A/B primers. In TCRdb, the multiplex PCR reads were re-called with MiXCR into one record per CDR3 protein. The repertoire holds 4,000 to 5,500 distinct CDR3 sequences, 25% to 30% seen once, with about 5.5% in the top ten. From blood, about 250-500 ng of genomic DNA served as TRB template. The sample comprised blood. The receptor source for this set is a human donor with active COVID-19.

In this sample, this clonotype turned up a few times. The chain combines TRBV7-9 with TRBJ1-4; D call uncertain. The V and J ends lost 1 base and 7 bases respectively, with 4 bases between them. The CDR3 is made up of 12 amino acids. The germline V gene encodes CDR1 SEHNR and CDR2 FQNEAQ (reference sequence). The CDR3 nucleotides read TGTGCCAGCAGCTTAGGGGCTGAAAAACTGTTTTTT. Its translation is CASSLGAEKLFF.

This clonotype ranks as large. The chain couples TRBV29-1 to TRBJ2-7, with a possible D match to TRBD1 (6 bases). The V gene's germline CDR1 is SQVTM and CDR2 ANQGSEA. The ends were cut back, 4 bases at V and 7 bases at J, with 14 bases in the middle. The CDR3 length is 12 residues. CDR3: CSVVPGGGEQYF. DNA for the CDR3: TGCAGCGTTGTACCTGGGGGCGGGGAGCAGTACTTC.

This sequence joins TRBV27 and TRBJ2-1; weak D call: TRBD1 (6 bases). Germline V gene lookup returns CDR1 MNHEY and CDR2 SMNVEV (reference sequence). V was pared by 5 bases and J by 8 bases, with 16 bases between. This CDR3 contains 14 residues. DNA of the CDR3: TGTGCCAGCAGTCAACTACAGGGTATTCATGAGCAGTTCTTC. Translation gives CASSQLQGIHEQFF.

This clonotype came up a few times. The chain has TRBV18 and TRBJ2-7; either TRBD1 or TRBD2 may supply D (6 bases each). Germline CDR1 is KGHSH and CDR2 is LQKENI. The length of the CDR3 is 15 residues. The ends were cut back, 3 bases at V and 0 bases at J, with 12 bases in the middle. This CDR3 reads CASSPLGGASYEQYF. The CDR3 DNA reads TGTGCCAGCTCACCCTTGGGGGGCGCCTCCTACGAGCAGTACTTC.

The gene calls are TRBV21-1 and TRBJ1-3; the listed D gene, TRBD1, was not tested against the DNA. TRBV21-1 is given as a pseudogene. The CDR3 is 17 amino acids. CDR3 sequence reads: CASSLRVEGQGDDTIYF. The CDR3 DNA follows: TGTGCCAGCAGCTTGAGGGTAGAGGGACAGGGGGACGACACCATATATTTT.

The sample holds one count of this clonotype. The CDR3 bases are TGTGCCAGCAGCTCTACTTACAGGGAGGAGGAGACCCAGTACTTC. Translating it yields CASSSTYREEETQYF. The gene calls are TRBV7-2 and TRBJ2-5, with D perhaps TRBD1 or TRBD2 (6 bases each). The V end lost 4 bases, the J end lost 5 bases, and 17 bases lay between the germline ends. CDR1 SGHTA and CDR2 FQGNSA come from the germline V gene. The CDR3 spans 15 residues.

In this sample, this clonotype is medium-sized. CDR3 sequence reads: CAISGLAGGPGEQYF. The CDR3 DNA reads as TGTGCCATCAGTGGACTAGCGGGAGGGCCAGGGGAGCAGTACTTC. The chain carries TRBV10-3 and TRBJ2-7; TRBD2 matches at 14 bases. With 4 bases clipped from V and 7 bases from J, the junction kept 6 bases outside the gene matches. CDR3 length: 15 amino acids. Germline lookup yields CDR1 ENHRY and CDR2 SYGVKD.

V and J are TRBV18 and TRBJ2-4; D gene unclear. V lost 0 bases and J 0 bases, leaving 18 bases between the germline ends. There are 19 residues in the CDR3. The germline gives CDR1 KGHSH, CDR2 LQKENI. The DNA for the CDR3 is TGTGCCAGCTCACCACCGAGGACCGAGTCTTTACTAGCCAAAAACATTCAGTACTTC. Protein product: CASSPPRTESLLAKNIQYF.

This clonotype is judged medium-sized. The J gene is TRBJ2-1, the V gene TRBV12-3 or TRBV12-4; D possibly corresponds to TRBD2 (5 bases). The CDR3 loop spans 14 amino acids. V was trimmed by 3 bases and J by 5 bases, leaving 11 bases between them. In DNA form, the CDR3 reads TGTGCCAGCAGTTTCGGGGTACCGGACAATGAGCAGTTCTTC. Translating gives CASSFGVPDNEQFF.

There are a few counts of this clonotype. The chain carries TRBV6-5 and TRBJ1-3, with D possibly matching TRBD1 (6 bases). Trimming pared 5 bases from V and 0 bases from J, leaving 11 bases between. The CDR3 is 15 amino acids. CDR1 and CDR2 from the germline V gene are MNHEY and SVGAGI. The CDR3 bases are TGTGCCAGCAGTCAAAGGGGGGCCTCTGGAAACACCATATATTTT. Translating gives CASSQRGASGNTIYF.

This chain uses TRBV4-3 with TRBJ1-2, with 9 bases aligning to TRBD1. Germline CDR1 and CDR2: LGHNA and YSLEER. V shed 3 bases, J shed 2 bases, and the junction held 7 bases outside the gene matches. The CDR3 loop spans 16 amino acids. The CDR3 DNA follows: TGCGCCAGCAGCCAGGCTTCGGGACAGGGAAACTATGGCTACACCTTC. As protein: CASSQASGQGNYGYTF.

This clonotype is classed as medium-sized. This chain joins TRBV5-6 and TRBJ1-3; no clear D. Germline V gives CDR1 SGHDT, CDR2 YYEEEE. The CDR3 is made up of 13 amino acids. Trimming removed 1 base from V and 0 bases from J, with 2 bases in between. DNA for the CDR3: TGTGCCAGCAGCTTGTTCTCTGGAAACACCATATATTTT. This sequence encodes CASSLFSGNTIYF.

This clonotype is medium-sized by share. The genes are TRBV19 and TRBJ2-3; 7 bases line up with TRBD1. The J segment lost 4 bases and the V segment lost 0 bases, leaving 7 bases of the junction unmatched. The CDR3 has 16 residues. Looked up from germline, CDR1 is LNHDA and CDR2 is SQIVND (reference sequence). The CDR3 is CASSIDGDSHADTQYF. In DNA, the CDR3 is TGTGCCAGTAGTATAGACGGGGACAGTCACGCAGATACGCAGTATTTT. Variable domain in full (rest from reference TRBV19 and TRBJ2-3): DGGITQSPKYLFRKEGQNVTLSCEQNLNHDAMYWYRQDPGQGLRLIYYSQIVNDFQKGDIAEGYSVSREKKESFPLTVTSAQKNPTAFYLCASSIDGDSHADTQYFGPGTRLTVL.

The V call is TRBV7-9, the J call TRBJ1-2; D remains unclear. V lost 2 bases and J 0 bases, leaving 4 bases between the germline ends. The germline V gene has CDR1 SEHNR and CDR2 FQNEAQ (reference sequence). CDR3 length: 13 amino acids. CDR3 bases: TGTGCCAGCAGCTTAAGAGCTAACTATGGCTACACCTTC. Encoded protein: CASSLRANYGYTF.

By sample share, this clonotype is medium-sized. This chain uses TRBV29-1 with TRBJ1-5; no clear D gene. V was cut by 2 bases and J by 3 bases, with 8 bases left in between. The germline CDR1 and CDR2 sequences are SQVTM and ANQGSEA. CDR3 length equals 13 residues. CDR3: CSVETGNNQPQHF. CDR3 nucleotide sequence: TGCAGCGTTGAAACTGGGAACAATCAGCCCCAGCATTTT.

By share, this clonotype ranks as medium-sized. J is TRBJ2-3 and V is TRBV24-1; 7 bases fit TRBD2. This CDR3 comprises 14 residues. Per the germline V gene, CDR1 is KGHDR and CDR2 is SFDVKD. The trim removed 4 bases at V and 3 bases at J, leaving 3 bases unmatched. CDR3 protein: CATSDPGGTDTQYF. The CDR3, as DNA: TGTGCCACCAGTGACCCGGGGGGAACAGATACGCAGTATTTT.

This clonotype counts as medium-sized. This chain joins TRBV12-3 or TRBV12-4 and TRBJ2-3; weak D call: TRBD1 (5 bases). The CDR3 consists of 14 residues. Trimming cost V 2 bases and J 2 bases, with 8 bases left between them. The CDR3 spells CASSLRQYTDTQYF. CDR3 nucleotide sequence: TGTGCCAGCAGTTTACGACAGTACACAGATACGCAGTATTTT.

This clonotype ranks as medium-sized (0.01 to 0.1%). The chain joins TRBV30 to TRBJ1-3; D unclear. Germline CDR1 reads GTSNPN; CDR2 reads SVGIG (reference sequence). The CDR3 is 12 amino acids. V was shortened by 5 bases and J by 4 bases, with 9 bases between the two germline ends. In DNA, the CDR3 is TGTGCCTGGCGTCTTCGGGGAAACACCATATATTTT. Protein product: CAWRLRGNTIYF.

Points on this clonotype: At one end, the junction sequence differs from germline, possibly due to a read error. This chain joins TRBV5-6 and TRBJ2-7; a weak D match, TRBD1 (6 bases). Germline loops: CDR1 SGHDT, CDR2 YYEEEE. The CDR3 spans 15 residues. The CDR3 loop reads CASSLGHPGPYEQYF. DNA of the CDR3: TGCGCCAGCAGCTTGGGACACCCCGGGCCATACGAGCAGTACTTC.

The chain recombines TRBV7-9 with TRBJ1-4; 7 positions match TRBD1. Trimming cost V 7 bases and J 7 bases; bases outside gene matches: 9. CDR3 length: 14 amino acids. Germline CDR1 is SEHNR and CDR2 is FQNEAQ (reference sequence). CDR3 protein: CASTQGGLGEKLFF. In DNA, the CDR3 is TGTGCCAGCACCCAGGGGGGGCTTGGTGAAAAACTGTTTTTT.